This TCR beta chain was retrieved from a study of T cell repertoires in cytomegalovirus infection. TCRdb independently ran MiXCR on the reads; one entry per CDR3 protein. Found here are 80,000 to 90,000 distinct CDR3 sequences, approximately 43% of them singletons; the top ten hold approximately 93%. This clonotype was detected ten times or more. Its antigen is still unknown. The length of the CDR3 is 15 residues. Germline V gene data show CDR1 as SGHVS and CDR2 as FQNEAQ. Trimming took 5 bases from V and 5 from J, leaving 17 bases between them. Sequences were derived from CD8+ T cells from cultured PBMCs, sampled from culture after CMV antigen stimulation. V usage is TRBV7-8 and J usage is TRBJ2-3; tentatively, D is TRBD2 (6 bases). This clonotype was obtained from a human donor in good health (CMV status not recorded). Some clones in this sample may be carry-over from other donors' samples. Here the CDR3 reads CASSPGDWGLDTQYF. In nucleotides, the CDR3 is TGTGCCAGCAGCCCTGGGGACTGGGGTCTAGATACGCAGTATTTT.